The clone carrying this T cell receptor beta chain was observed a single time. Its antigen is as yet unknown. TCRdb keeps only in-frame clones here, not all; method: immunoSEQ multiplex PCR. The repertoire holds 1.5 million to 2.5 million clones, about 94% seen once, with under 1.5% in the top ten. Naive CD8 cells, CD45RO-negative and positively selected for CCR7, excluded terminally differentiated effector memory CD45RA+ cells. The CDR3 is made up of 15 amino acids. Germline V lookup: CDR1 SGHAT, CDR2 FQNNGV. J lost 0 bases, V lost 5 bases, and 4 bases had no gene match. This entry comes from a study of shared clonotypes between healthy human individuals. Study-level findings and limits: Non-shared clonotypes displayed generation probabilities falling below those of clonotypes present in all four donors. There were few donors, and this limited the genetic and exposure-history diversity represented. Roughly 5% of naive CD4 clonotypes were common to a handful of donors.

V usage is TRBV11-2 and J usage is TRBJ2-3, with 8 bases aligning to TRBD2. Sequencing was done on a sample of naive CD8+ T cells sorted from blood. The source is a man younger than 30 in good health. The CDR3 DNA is TGTGCCAGCAGCCCACTAGCGGCTAGCACAGATACGCAGTATTTT. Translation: CASSPLAASTDTQYF.